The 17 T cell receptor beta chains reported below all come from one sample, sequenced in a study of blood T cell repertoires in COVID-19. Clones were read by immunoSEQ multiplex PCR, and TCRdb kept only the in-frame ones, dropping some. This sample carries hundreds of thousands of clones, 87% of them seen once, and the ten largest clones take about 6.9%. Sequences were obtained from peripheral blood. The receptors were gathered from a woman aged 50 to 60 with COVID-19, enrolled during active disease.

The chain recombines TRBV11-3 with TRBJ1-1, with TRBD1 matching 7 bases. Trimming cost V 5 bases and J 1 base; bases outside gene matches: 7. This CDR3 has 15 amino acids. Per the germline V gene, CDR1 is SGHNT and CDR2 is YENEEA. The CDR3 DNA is TGTGCCAGCAGCCCAAGACAGGGAACGAACACTGAAGCTTTCTTT. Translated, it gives CASSPRQGTNTEAFF.

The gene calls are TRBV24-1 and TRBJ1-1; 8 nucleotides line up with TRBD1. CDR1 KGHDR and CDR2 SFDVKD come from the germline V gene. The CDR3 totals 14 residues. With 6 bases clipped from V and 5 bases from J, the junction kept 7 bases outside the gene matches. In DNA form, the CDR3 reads TGTGCCACCAGTAGAGGACAGGGTTTGACTGAAGCTTTCTTT. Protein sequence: CATSRGQGLTEAFF.

CDR3 residues: CSASRGRAFF. In DNA form, the CDR3 reads TGCAGTGCATCTAGAGGGAGAGCTTTCTTT. This chain connects TRBV20-1 to TRBJ1-1; no firm D call. The CDR3 is made up of 10 amino acids. Trimming took off 6 bases at V and 10 bases at J, with 12 bases between the two ends. Germline assignment: CDR1 DFQATT and CDR2 SNEGSKA (reference sequence).

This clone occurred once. The CDR3 DNA is TGCGCCAGCAGCCTTACAGCAGTCGGACTAGCGGACGGGGCAGATACGCAGTATTTT. Amino acid sequence: CASSLTAVGLADGADTQYF. This chain joins TRBV4-1 and TRBJ2-3, with 10 bases that match TRBD2. The V and J ends lost 4 bases and 4 bases, in that order; junction bases with no gene match: 17. The germline V gene encodes CDR1 MGHRA and CDR2 YSYEKL. There are 19 residues in the CDR3.

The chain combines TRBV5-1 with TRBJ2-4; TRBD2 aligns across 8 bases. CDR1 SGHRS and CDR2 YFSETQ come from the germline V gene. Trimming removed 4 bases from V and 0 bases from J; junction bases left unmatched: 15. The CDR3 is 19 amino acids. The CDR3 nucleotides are TGCGCCAGCAGCCCCTCACTAGCGGCTGGAGCTTTAGCCAAAAACATTCAGTACTTC. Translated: CASSPSLAAGALAKNIQYF. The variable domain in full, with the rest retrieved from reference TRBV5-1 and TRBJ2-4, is KAGVTQTPRYLIKTRGQQVTLSCSPISGHRSVSWYQQTPGQGLQFLFEYFSETQRNKGNFPGRFSGRQFSNSRSEMNVSTLELGDSALYLCASSPSLAAGALAKNIQYFGAGTRLSVL.

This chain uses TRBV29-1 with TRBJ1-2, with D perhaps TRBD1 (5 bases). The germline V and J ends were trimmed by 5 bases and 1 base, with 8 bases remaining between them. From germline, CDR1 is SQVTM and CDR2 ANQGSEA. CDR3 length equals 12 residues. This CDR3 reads CSVTRVNYGYTF. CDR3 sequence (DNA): TGCAGCGTTACCAGGGTTAACTATGGCTACACCTTC.

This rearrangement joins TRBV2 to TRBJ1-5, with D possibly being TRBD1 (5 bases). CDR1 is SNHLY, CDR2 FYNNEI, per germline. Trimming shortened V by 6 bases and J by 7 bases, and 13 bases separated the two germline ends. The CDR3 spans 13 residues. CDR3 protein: CASRDPREQPQHF. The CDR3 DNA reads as TGTGCCAGCAGGGACCCCAGGGAACAGCCCCAGCATTTT. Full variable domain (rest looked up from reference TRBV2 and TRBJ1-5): EPEVTQTPSHQVTQMGQEVILRCVPISNHLYFYWYRQILGQKVEFLVSFYNNEISEKSEIFDDQFSVERPDGSNFTLKIRSTKLEDSAMYFCASRDPREQPQHFGDGTRLSIL.

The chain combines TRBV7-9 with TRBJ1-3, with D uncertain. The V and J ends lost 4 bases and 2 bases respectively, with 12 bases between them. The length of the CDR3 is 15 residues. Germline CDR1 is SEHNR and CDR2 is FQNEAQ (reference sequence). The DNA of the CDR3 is TGTGCCAGCAGCTCCTGGGAGTTAACTGGAAACACCATATATTTT. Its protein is CASSSWELTGNTIYF. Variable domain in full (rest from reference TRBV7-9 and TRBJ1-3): DTGVSQNPRHKITKRGQNVTFRCDPISEHNRLYWYRQTLGQGPEFLTYFQNEAQLEKSRLLSDRFSAERPKGSFSTLEIQRTEQGDSAMYLCASSSWELTGNTIYFGEGSWLTVV.

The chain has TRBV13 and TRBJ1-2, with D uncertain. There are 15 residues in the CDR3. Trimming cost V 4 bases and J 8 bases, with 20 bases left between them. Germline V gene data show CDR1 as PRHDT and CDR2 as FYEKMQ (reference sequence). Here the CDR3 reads CASSSPGGGMRGYTF. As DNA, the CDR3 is TGTGCCAGCAGCTCCCCGGGTGGAGGGATGCGGGGCTACACCTTC.

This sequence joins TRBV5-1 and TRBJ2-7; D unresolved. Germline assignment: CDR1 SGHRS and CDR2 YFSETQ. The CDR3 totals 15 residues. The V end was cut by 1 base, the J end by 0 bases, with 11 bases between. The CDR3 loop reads CASSLLAESSYEQYF. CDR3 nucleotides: TGCGCCAGCAGCTTGTTAGCAGAAAGCTCCTACGAGCAGTACTTC.

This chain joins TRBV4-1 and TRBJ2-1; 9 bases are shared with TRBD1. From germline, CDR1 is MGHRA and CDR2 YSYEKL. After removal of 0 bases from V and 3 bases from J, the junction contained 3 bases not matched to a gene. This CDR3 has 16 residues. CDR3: CASSQDGTGFYNEQFF. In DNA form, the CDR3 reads TGCGCCAGCAGCCAAGATGGGACAGGGTTCTACAATGAGCAGTTCTTC.

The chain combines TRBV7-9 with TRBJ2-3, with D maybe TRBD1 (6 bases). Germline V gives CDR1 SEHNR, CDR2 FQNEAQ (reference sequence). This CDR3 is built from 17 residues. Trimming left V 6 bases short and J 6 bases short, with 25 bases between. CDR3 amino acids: CASSRDSTGPKGDTQYF. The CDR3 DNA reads TGTGCCAGCAGTAGAGACTCTACAGGGCCCAAGGGCGATACGCAGTATTTT.

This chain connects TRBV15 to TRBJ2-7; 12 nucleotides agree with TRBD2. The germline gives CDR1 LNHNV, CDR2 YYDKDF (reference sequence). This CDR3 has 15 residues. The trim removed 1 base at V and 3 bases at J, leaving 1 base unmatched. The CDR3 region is CATSRGTSGNYEQYF. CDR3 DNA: TGTGCCACCAGCAGAGGGACTAGCGGGAACTACGAGCAGTACTTC. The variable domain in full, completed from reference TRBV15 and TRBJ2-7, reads DAMVIQNPRYQVTQFGKPVTLSCSQTLNHNVMYWYQQKSSQAPKLLFHYYDKDFNNEADTPDNFQSRRPNTSFCFLDIRSPGLGDTAMYLCATSRGTSGNYEQYFGPGTRLTVT.

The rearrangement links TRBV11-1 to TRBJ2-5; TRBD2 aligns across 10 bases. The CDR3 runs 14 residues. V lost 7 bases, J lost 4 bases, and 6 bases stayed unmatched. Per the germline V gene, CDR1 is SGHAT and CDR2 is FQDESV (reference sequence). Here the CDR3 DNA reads TGTGCCAGCAAGATCAGCGGGAGGGGAGAGACCCAGTACTTC. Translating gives CASKISGRGETQYF.

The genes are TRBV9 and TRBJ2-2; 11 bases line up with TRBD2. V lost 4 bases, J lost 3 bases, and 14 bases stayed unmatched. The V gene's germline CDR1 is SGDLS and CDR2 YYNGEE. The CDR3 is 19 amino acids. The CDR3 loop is CASSPRGSGREIHTGELFF. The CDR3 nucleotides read TGTGCCAGCAGCCCCCGTGGTAGCGGGAGGGAAATACACACCGGGGAGCTGTTTTTT.

CDR3 residues: CASSQGAGLAGFAGELFF. The CDR3 bases are TGTGCCAGCAGCCAAGGGGCGGGACTAGCGGGATTCGCCGGGGAGCTGTTTTTT. The chain uses TRBV3-1 (or the pseudogene TRBV3-2) and TRBJ2-2; 13 nucleotides agree with TRBD2. V was pared by 1 base and J by 6 bases, with 8 bases of the junction left unmatched. The germline V gene has CDR1 LGHDT and CDR2 YNNKEL (reference sequence). The CDR3 is made up of 18 amino acids.

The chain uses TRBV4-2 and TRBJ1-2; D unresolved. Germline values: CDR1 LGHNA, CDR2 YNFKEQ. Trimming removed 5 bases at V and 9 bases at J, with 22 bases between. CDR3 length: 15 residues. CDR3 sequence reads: CASSKRVAGSMSYTF. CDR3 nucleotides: TGTGCCAGCAGCAAAAGAGTTGCGGGTTCTATGAGCTACACCTTC.